This TCR beta chain was profiled in a study of blood T cell repertoires in COVID-19. Study background: The United States, Italy and Spain provided the acute and convalescent COVID-19 samples.

As handled by the study authors: Quantification of nucleated cells was approximated via reference gene primer amplification. The table came from immunoSEQ multiplex PCR; TCRdb's copy has only in-frame clones and leaves some out. That table furnishes V, J and clone size, whereas the DNA furnished D and trimming. The sample lists 500,000 or so clones, about 85% occurring once. Trimming took off 4 bases at V and 0 bases at J, with 12 bases between the two ends. The CDR3 is 15 amino acids. CDR1 MNHEY and CDR2 SVGAGI come from the germline V gene. J is TRBJ1-2 and V is TRBV6-5; D is possibly TRBD1 (5 bases). The sequencing input was PBMCs or T cells enriched from blood (not recorded which). The receptor was isolated from a woman aged 18-29 years who had recovered from COVID-19. This CDR3 reads CASSSRQPANYGYTF. The CDR3 DNA sequence: TGTGCCAGCAGTTCTAGACAGCCAGCTAACTATGGCTACACCTTC.